This entry is about one T cell receptor beta chain. The data belong to a study of blood T cell repertoires in COVID-19. About the research overall: COVID-19 samples from acute and convalescent phases originated in the United States, Italy and Spain. PBMCs, B-cell-depleted T cells, or T cells were the source of the cDNA or gDNA that made up the material.

How the authors handled the data: Nucleated cell counts were estimated from reference gene primer amplification. Profiling relied on immunoSEQ multiplex PCR, and the TCRdb table lists in-frame clones only, not all of them. That table supplies the V and J calls and clone size; D and trimming were determined from the DNA. The data show around 84,000 clones, just under 85% seen once. After removal of 5 bases from V and 0 bases from J, the junction contained 4 bases not matched to a gene. Germline V CDR1 and CDR2: SEHNR, FQNEAQ (reference sequence). The CDR3 has 15 residues. The sequence derives from a man of 80 years or more with active or convalescent COVID-19. The sequencing input was peripheral blood. The rearrangement uses TRBV7-9 and TRBJ2-3, with TRBD2 matching 8 bases. DNA of the CDR3: TGTGCCAGCAGCCCACTAGCGGCTAGCACAGATACGCAGTATTTT. Its translation is CASSPLAASTDTQYF. The full variable domain, rest sourced from reference TRBV7-9 and TRBJ2-3, is DTGVSQNPRHKITKRGQNVTFRCDPISEHNRLYWYRQTLGQGPEFLTYFQNEAQLEKSRLLSDRFSAERPKGSFSTLEIQRTEQGDSAMYLCASSPLAASTDTQYFGPGTRLTVL.